This paragraph covers one TCR beta chain sequence. No antigen is known for it. The CDR3 consists of 14 residues. Trimming took 3 bases from V and 4 from J, leaving 10 bases between them. CDR1 is SNHLY, CDR2 FYNNEI, per germline. Unique molecular identifiers were incorporated when the TCRbeta library was constructed. From the PCR reads, TCRdb called clonotypes with MiXCR, one entry per CDR3 protein. The data contain about 580,000 distinct CDR3 sequences, approximately 22% of them seen just once; the ten biggest clones take up 14%. These data come from a study of T-cell reconstitution after alpha-beta-depleted transplantation in children. Broader study findings: Reportedly, alpha-beta T cells present about two months post-transplant originated from several hundred expanded clones of graft origin. Where some patients showed high TCRbeta diversity at day 60, it came from recipient T cells and thymic progenitors that had survived. Diversity and T-cell counts at one year after transplant derived mostly from new T cells.

The chain carries TRBV2 and TRBJ1-5; D gene unclear. The clonotype was recovered from a boy under three years old who had a stem cell transplant for acute myeloid leukemia, so the T cells may come from the graft donor. The sample was PBMCs, mostly from graft donor cells, taken 360 days after TCRalphabeta/CD19-depleted stem cell transplant. The CDR3 region has the DNA TGTGCCAGCAGTGAGTCCGGTCCAAATCAGCCCCAGCATTTT. It codes for CASSESGPNQPQHF.